This T cell receptor beta chain comes out of a study of blood T cell repertoires in COVID-19. Across the whole study: From the United States, Italy and Spain came samples of acute and convalescent COVID-19. T cells, B-cell-depleted T cells, or PBMCs provided the cDNA or gDNA that served as material.

Original processing methods: Reference gene primer amplification in the assay estimated nucleated cell counts. Some clones are missing from TCRdb's copy, which holds only in-frame ones; the method was immunoSEQ multiplex PCR. V, J and clone size are those of that table, while D and trimming were read from the DNA. Of over 150,000 clones detected, roughly 80% appear once; the ten largest clones hold around 2.8%. V dropped 3 bases and J dropped 4; count of bases not matched to a gene: 3. The CDR3 extends over 15 amino acids. Germline V CDR1 and CDR2: LNHNV, YYDKDF (reference sequence). Sequencing was done on a sample of peripheral blood. This rearrangement joins TRBV15 to TRBJ2-5; 12 bases map to TRBD2. The receptor's source is a man in his sixties or seventies with acute or convalescent COVID-19. The chain's CDR3 is CATSSTSGGSETQYF. The CDR3 nucleotides read TGTGCCACCAGCAGTACTAGCGGGGGGTCAGAGACCCAGTACTTC.